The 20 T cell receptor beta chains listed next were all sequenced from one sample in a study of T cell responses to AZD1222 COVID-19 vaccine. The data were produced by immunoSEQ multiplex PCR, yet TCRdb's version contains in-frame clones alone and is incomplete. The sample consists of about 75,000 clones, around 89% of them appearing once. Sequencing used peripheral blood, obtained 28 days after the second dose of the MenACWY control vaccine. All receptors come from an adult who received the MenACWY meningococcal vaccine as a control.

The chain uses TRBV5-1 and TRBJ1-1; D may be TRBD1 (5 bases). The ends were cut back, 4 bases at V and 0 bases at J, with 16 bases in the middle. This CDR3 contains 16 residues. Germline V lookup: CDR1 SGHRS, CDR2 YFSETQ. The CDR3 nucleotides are TGCGCCAGCAGCAGACGGGACGGCGACTTGAACACTGAAGCTTTCTTT. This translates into CASSRRDGDLNTEAFF.

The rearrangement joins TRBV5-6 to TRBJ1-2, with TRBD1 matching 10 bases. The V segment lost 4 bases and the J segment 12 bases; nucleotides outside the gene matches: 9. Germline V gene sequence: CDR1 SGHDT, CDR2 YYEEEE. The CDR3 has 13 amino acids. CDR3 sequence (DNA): TGTGCCAGCAGCCCGGGACAGGGGCTTAAGGACACCTTC. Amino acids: CASSPGQGLKDTF.

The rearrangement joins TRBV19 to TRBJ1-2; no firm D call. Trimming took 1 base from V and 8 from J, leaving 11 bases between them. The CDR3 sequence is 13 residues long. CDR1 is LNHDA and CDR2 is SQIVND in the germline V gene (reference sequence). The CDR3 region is CASSIVLSGGYTF. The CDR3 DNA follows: TGTGCCAGTAGTATAGTATTGTCGGGGGGCTACACCTTC.

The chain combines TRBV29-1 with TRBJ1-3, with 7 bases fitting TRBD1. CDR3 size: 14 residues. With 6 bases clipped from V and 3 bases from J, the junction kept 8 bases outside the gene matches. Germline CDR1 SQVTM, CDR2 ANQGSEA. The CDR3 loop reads CSVGTGADGNTIYF. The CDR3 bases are TGCAGCGTCGGAACAGGGGCAGATGGAAACACCATATATTTT.

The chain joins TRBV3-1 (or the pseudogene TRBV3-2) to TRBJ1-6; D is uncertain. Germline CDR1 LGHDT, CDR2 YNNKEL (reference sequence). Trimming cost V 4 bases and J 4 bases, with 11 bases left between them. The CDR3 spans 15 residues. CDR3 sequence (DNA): TGTGCCAGCAGCCTGGACCTAAATTATAATTCACCCCTCCACTTT. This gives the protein CASSLDLNYNSPLHF.

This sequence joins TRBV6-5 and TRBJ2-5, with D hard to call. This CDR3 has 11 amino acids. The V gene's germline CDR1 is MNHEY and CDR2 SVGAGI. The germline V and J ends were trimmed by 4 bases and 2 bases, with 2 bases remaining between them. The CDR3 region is CASSSQETQYF. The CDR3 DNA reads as TGTGCCAGCAGTTCTCAAGAGACCCAGTACTTC.

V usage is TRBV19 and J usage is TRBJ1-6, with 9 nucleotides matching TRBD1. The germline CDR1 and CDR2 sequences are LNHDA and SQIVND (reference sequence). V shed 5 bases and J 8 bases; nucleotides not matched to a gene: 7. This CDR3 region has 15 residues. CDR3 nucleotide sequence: TGTGCCAGTAGTCGGTTACAGGGGGCTGATTCACCCCTCCACTTT. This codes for CASSRLQGADSPLHF.

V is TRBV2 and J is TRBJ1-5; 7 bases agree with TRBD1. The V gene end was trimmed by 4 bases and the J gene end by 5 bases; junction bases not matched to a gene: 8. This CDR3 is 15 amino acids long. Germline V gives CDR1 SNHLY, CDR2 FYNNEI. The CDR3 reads CASSGGVGGHQPQHF. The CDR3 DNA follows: TGTGCCAGCAGTGGCGGGGTAGGGGGCCATCAGCCCCAGCATTTT.

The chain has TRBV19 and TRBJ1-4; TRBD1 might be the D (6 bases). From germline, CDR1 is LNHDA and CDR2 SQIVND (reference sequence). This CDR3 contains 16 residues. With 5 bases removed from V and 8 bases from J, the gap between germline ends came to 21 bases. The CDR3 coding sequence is TGTGCCAGTAGTGGAACCGGGACATTAACGATAGAAAAACTGTTTTTT. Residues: CASSGTGTLTIEKLFF.

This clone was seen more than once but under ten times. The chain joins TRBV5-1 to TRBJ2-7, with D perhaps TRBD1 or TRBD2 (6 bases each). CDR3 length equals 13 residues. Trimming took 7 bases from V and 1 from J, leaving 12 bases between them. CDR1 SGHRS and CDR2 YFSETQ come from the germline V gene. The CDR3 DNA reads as TGCGCCAGCGGGAAGGGGGGTTCCTACGAGCAGTACTTC. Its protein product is CASGKGGSYEQYF.

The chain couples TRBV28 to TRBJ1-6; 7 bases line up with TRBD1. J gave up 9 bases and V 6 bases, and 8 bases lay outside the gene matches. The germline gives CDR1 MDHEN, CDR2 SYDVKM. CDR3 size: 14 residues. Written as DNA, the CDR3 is TGTGCCAGCAGACCAACAGGGGATGGTTCACCCCTCCACTTT. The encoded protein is CASRPTGDGSPLHF.

This CDR3 reads CASTPGGGEQYF. The CDR3 coding sequence is TGTGCCAGCACCCCCGGGGGAGGCGAGCAGTACTTC. The V gene is TRBV19, the J gene TRBJ2-7, with a possible D match to TRBD2 (6 bases). V was clipped by 9 bases and J by 6 bases, with 15 bases between them. The CDR3 sequence is 12 residues long. Germline V gene lookup returns CDR1 LNHDA and CDR2 SQIVND (reference sequence).

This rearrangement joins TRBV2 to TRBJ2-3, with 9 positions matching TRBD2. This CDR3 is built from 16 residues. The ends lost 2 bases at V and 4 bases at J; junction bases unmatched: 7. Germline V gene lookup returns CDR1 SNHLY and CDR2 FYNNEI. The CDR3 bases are TGTGCCAGCAGTGAAATTAGCGGGGGCTTGGCAGATACGCAGTATTTT. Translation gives CASSEISGGLADTQYF.

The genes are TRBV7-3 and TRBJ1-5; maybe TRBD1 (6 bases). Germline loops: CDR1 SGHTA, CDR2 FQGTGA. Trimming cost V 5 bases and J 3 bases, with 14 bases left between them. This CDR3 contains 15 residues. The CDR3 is CASSESTGSNQPQHF. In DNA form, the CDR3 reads TGTGCCAGCAGCGAATCGACAGGATCCAATCAGCCCCAGCATTTT.

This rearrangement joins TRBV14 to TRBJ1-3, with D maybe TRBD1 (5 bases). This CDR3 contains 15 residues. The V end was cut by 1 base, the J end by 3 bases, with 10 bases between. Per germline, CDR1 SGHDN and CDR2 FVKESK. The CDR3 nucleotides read TGTGCCAGCAGCCAAGTCGGGGCCTTTGGAAACACCATATATTTT. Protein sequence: CASSQVGAFGNTIYF.

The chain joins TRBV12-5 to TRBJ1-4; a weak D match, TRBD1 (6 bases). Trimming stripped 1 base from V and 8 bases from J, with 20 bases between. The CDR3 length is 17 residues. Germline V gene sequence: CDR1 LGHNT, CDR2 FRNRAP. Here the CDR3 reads CASGLGQLGASGEKLFF. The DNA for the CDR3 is TGTGCTAGTGGTTTGGGCCAGCTGGGGGCTTCGGGAGAAAAACTGTTTTTT.

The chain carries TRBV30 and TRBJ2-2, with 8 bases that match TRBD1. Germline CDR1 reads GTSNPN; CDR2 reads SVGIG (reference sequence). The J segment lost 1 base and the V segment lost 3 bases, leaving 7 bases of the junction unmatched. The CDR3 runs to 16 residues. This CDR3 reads CAWRIRGRLNTGELFF. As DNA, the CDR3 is TGTGCCTGGAGAATCAGGGGGCGGTTGAACACCGGGGAGCTGTTTTTT.

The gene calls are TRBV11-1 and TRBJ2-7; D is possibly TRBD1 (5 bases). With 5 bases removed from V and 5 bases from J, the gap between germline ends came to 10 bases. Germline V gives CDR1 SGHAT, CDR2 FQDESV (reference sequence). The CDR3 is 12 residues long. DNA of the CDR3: TGTGCCAGCAGCCAAATAGGGGACGAGCAGTACTTC. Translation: CASSQIGDEQYF.

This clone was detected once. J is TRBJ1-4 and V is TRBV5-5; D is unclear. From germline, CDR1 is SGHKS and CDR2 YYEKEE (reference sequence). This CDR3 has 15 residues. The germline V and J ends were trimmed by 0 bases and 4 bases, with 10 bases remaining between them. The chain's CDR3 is CASSLVAGINEKLFF. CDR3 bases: TGTGCCAGCAGCTTGGTCGCCGGGATTAATGAAAAACTGTTTTTT.

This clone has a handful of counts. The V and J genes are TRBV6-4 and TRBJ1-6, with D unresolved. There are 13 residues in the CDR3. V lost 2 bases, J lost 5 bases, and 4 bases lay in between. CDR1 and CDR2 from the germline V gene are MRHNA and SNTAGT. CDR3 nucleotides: TGTGCCAGCAGTGACAGGGATAATTCACCCCTCCACTTT. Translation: CASSDRDNSPLHF.